This T cell receptor beta chain was captured by sequencing in a study of molecular identifiers for immune sequencing clone quantification (dated by TCRdb to 2016 to 2018). For the study in its entirety: For a replicate experiment, RNA from around 20,000 or 100,000 naive CD8 T cells was divided into five aliquots, of which four were sequenced. This methods study used CD8 T cells to benchmark TCR RNA copy counting and molecular-identifier clustering-based TCR repertoire sequencing (MIDCIRS). General conclusions and limits of the study: When barcode sub-clustering was omitted, TCR diversity was inflated by chimeric consensus sequences, with chimeras reaching as high as 47%. Highly expanded clone sizes could be underestimated because identical TCR molecules may share a barcode. Spiked-in Jurkat TCR RNA equal to a single cell's worth was reported to be detectable even within 1,100,000 naive CD8 T cells. Clones above 20 RNA copies held over 97% of molecules in CMV-specific effector cells but under 1% in naive cells. Naive libraries contained spiked-in Jurkat TCR RNA (approximately nine copies' worth), which is not part of the donor repertoire. Approximately 3.3 recovered TCR RNA copies per cell were obtained by modeling, versus roughly 10 by digital PCR, implying a capture efficiency of about 30%.

The library was obtained by PCR. The sequencer was an Illumina HiSeq 4000. Bulk TCR libraries were generated as previously described, with the TCR primers listed in Table S5 used. Total RNA was purified with the Qiagen AllPrep DNA/RNA kit. Before analysis, reads from multiple sequencing runs of one library were combined. Per the authors' processing: Reads were retained only if the reads had an exact TCR constant sequence, and the retained reads were trimmed to 150 nt and grouped according to their 12-nt molecular barcodes. Reads in each barcode group were sub-clustered using a 15% Levenshtein threshold, and a quality-weighted consensus sequence was built for each RNA molecule. Non-functional sequences were filtered out, along with any lower-count sequence sitting one edit away from another sequence. Based on fitting two negative binomial distributions, any barcode sub-cluster with under 20% of the maximum read count was discarded. The raw public data were reprocessed by TCRdb itself: fastp quality trimming at Q25, MiXCR clonotype calling, in-frame beta chains only. Rows matching on CDR3 protein sequence are summarized as one entry with the most common DNA and genes. Here the V and J calls rest on TCRdb's processing, not on the authors' analysis. The sample table shows over 60,000 distinct CDR3 sequences, and 15% to 20% are seen once. Of the sample, about 1.5% is held by the ten largest clones.

At least ten counts were recorded for this clonotype. What this receptor recognizes is not known. No base-level quality is on record; no much larger clone is a single base apart. Libraries of naive CD8 T cells were built from anywhere between about 18,000 and 1,000,000 sorted cells, with 10%, 30% or 50% of the purified RNA used. On a BD FACSAria II, naive CD8 T cells were FACS-sorted as CD8+CD4-CCR7+CD45RA+ and collected into RLT Plus buffer. Approximately eleven TCR copies' worth of Jurkat RNA were spiked into roughly 19,000-1,000,000 naive CD8 T cell samples to test detection sensitivity. Enrichment of CD8 T cells was performed with RosetteSep CD8+ T Cell Enrichment Cocktail and Ficoll-Paque, after which ACK red cell lysis was carried out. Including the terminal cysteine and phenylalanine, the CDR3 comprises 14 residues. The entry retains the CDR3 DNA only, 42 bases that are in frame from base 1. Taken from the germline V gene, the CDR1 and CDR2 loops are SGHTA and FQGNSA. The junction shows trimming of 4 bases on V and 3 bases on J, plus 13 bases between the germline ends.

Sequenced: naive CD8+ T cells from blood, with Jurkat cell RNA spiked in. What the cell subset or site label conveys for this sample: FACS-sorted CD8+CD4-CCR7+CD45RA+ naive T cells. The receptor was derived from a human donor in good health. Some libraries in this study had Jurkat cell RNA spiked in. In this chain, TRBV7-2 is recombined with TRBJ2-7; the D region possibly corresponds to TRBD1 (5 bases align). The bases read TGTGCCAGCAGCTCTCAAAATAGGGGCTACGAGCAGTACTTC. It specifies CASSSQNRGYEQYF.